This is a list of T cell receptor beta chains from one sample in a study of shared clonotypes between healthy human individuals. TCRdb's table, derived via immunoSEQ multiplex PCR, lists solely in-frame clones and lacks some. The sample comprises about 800,000 clones, 96% of which are singletons, and roughly 0.23% rests with the top ten. The source material was naive CD8+ T cells sorted from blood. Receptors originate from a man under 40 in good health. Each CDR3 is given with its conserved first and last residue. D genes are given only for firm matches. Clone size is given for some rows only: seen once, a few or many times, or a class if the clone is expanded.

. | TRBJ1-2 | 14 | . | TRBV27 | CASSWGRENYGYTF | TGTGCCAGCAGTTGGGGCAGGGAGAACTATGGCTACACCTTC
once | TRBJ1-5 | 14 | . | TRBV7-9 | CASSGGPANQPQHF | TGTGCCAGCAGCGGGGGGCCCGCTAATCAGCCCCAGCATTTT
. | TRBJ1-1 | 15 | . | TRBV5-6 | CASSLERVRGTEAFF | TGTGCCAGCAGCTTGGAGAGGGTCAGGGGCACTGAAGCTTTCTTT
. | TRBJ2-3 | 13 | . | TRBV6-5 | CASSFRGTDTQYF | TGTGCCAGCAGTTTCCGAGGGACAGATACGCAGTATTTT
. | TRBJ2-1 | 19 | TRBD2 | TRBV27 | CASSSRLAGGPQPYNEQFF | TGTGCCAGCAGTTCACGACTAGCGGGAGGGCCTCAACCCTACAATGAGCAGTTCTTC
once | TRBJ2-7 | 12 | . | TRBV11-2 | CASSLTADEQYF | TGTGCCAGCAGCTTAACGGCGGACGAGCAGTACTTC
. | TRBJ1-5 | 13 | TRBD1 | TRBV27 | CASGTGSNQPQHF | TGTGCCAGTGGGACAGGTAGCAATCAGCCCCAGCATTTT
. | TRBJ2-7 | 13 | . | TRBV11-2 | CASSEWPSYEQYF | TGTGCCAGCAGCGAATGGCCATCCTACGAGCAGTACTTC
. | TRBJ2-7 | 16 | TRBD1 | TRBV7-9 | CASSSSTGAMSYEQYF | TGTGCCAGCAGCTCCTCCACAGGGGCAATGTCCTACGAGCAGTACTTC
. | TRBJ2-1 | 16 | . | TRBV2 | CASRVIGQPLYNEQFF | TGTGCCAGCAGGGTGATCGGCCAACCCCTTTACAATGAGCAGTTCTTC
. | TRBJ2-1 | 14 | . | TRBV11-2 | CASSLDSNYNEQFF | TGTGCCAGCAGCTTAGACAGCAACTACAATGAGCAGTTCTTC
. | TRBJ2-7 | 14 | . | TRBV5-1 | CASSSRHTIDEQYF | TGCGCCAGCAGCTCCAGACACACTATCGACGAGCAGTACTTC
. | TRBJ2-5 | 15 | . | TRBV4-1 | CASSVEGWIGETQYF | TGCGCCAGCAGCGTAGAGGGATGGATTGGAGAGACCCAGTACTTC
. | TRBJ2-2 | 15 | . | TRBV7-6 | CASSLPGPNTGELFF | TGTGCCAGCAGCTTACCGGGACCAAACACCGGGGAGCTGTTTTTT
. | TRBJ1-5 | 17 | TRBD1 | TRBV28 | CASTLWGTGEGNQPQHF | TGTGCCAGCACCCTGTGGGGGACAGGGGAAGGCAATCAGCCCCAGCATTTT
. | TRBJ1-1 | 16 | . | TRBV7-9 | CASSFPMGRPNTEAFF | TGTGCCAGCAGCTTCCCCATGGGACGGCCGAACACTGAAGCTTTCTTT
. | TRBJ1-1 | 11 | . | TRBV19 | CASSMGTWAFF | TGTGCCAGTAGTATGGGGACATGGGCTTTCTTT